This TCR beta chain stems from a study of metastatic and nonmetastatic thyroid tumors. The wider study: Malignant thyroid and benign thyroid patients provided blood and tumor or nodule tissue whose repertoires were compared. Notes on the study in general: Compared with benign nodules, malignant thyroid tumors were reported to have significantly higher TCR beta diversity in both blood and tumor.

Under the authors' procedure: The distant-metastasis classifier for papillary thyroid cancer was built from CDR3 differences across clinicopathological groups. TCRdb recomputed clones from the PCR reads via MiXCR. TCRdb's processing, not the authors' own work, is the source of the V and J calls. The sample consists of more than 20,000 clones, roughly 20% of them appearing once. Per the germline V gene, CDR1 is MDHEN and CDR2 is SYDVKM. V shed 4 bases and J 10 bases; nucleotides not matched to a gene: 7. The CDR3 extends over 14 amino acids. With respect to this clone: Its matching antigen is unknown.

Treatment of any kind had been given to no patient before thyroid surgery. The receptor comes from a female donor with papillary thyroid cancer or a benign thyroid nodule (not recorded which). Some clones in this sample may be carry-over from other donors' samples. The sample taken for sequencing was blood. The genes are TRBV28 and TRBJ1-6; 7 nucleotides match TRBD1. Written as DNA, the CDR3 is TGTGCCAGCAGTTGGAGGGGGCCAGGGTCACCCCTCCACTTT. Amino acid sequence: CASSWRGPGSPLHF. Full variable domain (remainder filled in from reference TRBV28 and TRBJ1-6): DVKVTQSSRYLVKRTGEKVFLECVQDMDHENMFWYRQDPGLGLRLIYFSYDVKMKEKGDIPEGYSVSREKKERFSLILESASTNQTSMYLCASSWRGPGSPLHFGNGTRLTVT.